The 29 T cell receptor beta chains presented below share a single source sample, sequenced in a study of shared clonotypes between healthy human individuals. Naive CD8 cells, CD45RO-negative and positively selected for CCR7, excluded terminally differentiated effector memory CD45RA+ cells. Clones were read by immunoSEQ multiplex PCR, and TCRdb kept only the in-frame ones, dropping some. The sample has about 700,000 clones; about 91% are singletons. The sample consisted of naive CD8+ T cells sorted from blood. These receptors came from a young man in good health.

J is TRBJ2-3 and V is TRBV27, with a weak D call TRBD2 (5 bases). V shed 5 bases and J shed 3 bases, with 18 bases lying between them. This CDR3 has 16 amino acids. Germline values: CDR1 MNHEY, CDR2 SMNVEV (reference sequence). The CDR3 reads CASSSRAAGGTDTQYF. Here the CDR3 DNA reads TGTGCCAGCAGTAGCCGGGCCGCTGGCGGGACAGATACGCAGTATTTT.

This clone turned up a few times. The chain couples TRBV21-1 to TRBJ1-5. TRBV21-1 is deemed a pseudogene. This CDR3 contains 18 residues. Written as DNA, the CDR3 is TGTGCCAGCAGCAAAGGGATAGCGGAAATCCGTAGCAATCAGCCCCAGCATTTT. Amino acid sequence: CASSKGIAEIRSNQPQHF.

This sequence joins TRBV29-1 and TRBJ2-3; a possible D gene is TRBD2 (6 bases). The V gene lost 7 bases and the J gene lost 4 bases, with 24 bases spanning the gap. This CDR3 region has 16 residues. Germline-derived CDR1 and CDR2 are SQVTM and ANQGSEA. The CDR3 here is CSGSGRGSGVSDTQYF. CDR3 nucleotide sequence: TGCAGCGGGAGCGGGCGGGGTAGCGGCGTTTCAGATACGCAGTATTTT.

CDR3 DNA sequence: TGTGCCAGCAGTTTACCGGGACAGGGGAATGAAAAACTGTTTTTT. This sequence encodes CASSLPGQGNEKLFF. The chain employs TRBV2 and TRBJ1-4; TRBD1 matches 10 bases. The CDR3 runs to 15 residues. The germline V gene has CDR1 SNHLY and CDR2 FYNNEI. V was clipped by 5 bases and J by 5 bases; unmatched bases: 5. Supplemented by reference TRBV2 and TRBJ1-4, the full variable domain reads EPEVTQTPSHQVTQMGQEVILRCVPISNHLYFYWYRQILGQKVEFLVSFYNNEISEKSEIFDDQFSVERPDGSNFTLKIRSTKLEDSAMYFCASSLPGQGNEKLFFGSGTQLSVL.

The genes are TRBV5-6 and TRBJ1-5, with D uncertain. Per the germline V gene, CDR1 is SGHDT and CDR2 is YYEEEE. Between the trimmed V and J ends, which lost 0 bases and 9 bases, there was a span of 13 bases. The CDR3 runs 14 residues. The CDR3 here is CASSLAASARPQHF. CDR3 nucleotide sequence: TGTGCCAGCAGCTTGGCGGCCAGCGCGAGGCCCCAGCATTTT.

This clone appeared a single time. The chain employs TRBV7-9 and TRBJ2-7; TRBD1 or TRBD2 may be the D gene (5 bases each). Trimming took off 5 bases at V and 6 bases at J, with 14 bases between the two ends. Germline V gene data show CDR1 as SEHNR and CDR2 as FQNEAQ (reference sequence). This CDR3 is 13 amino acids long. CDR3 loop: CASSERGLAEQYF. The CDR3 DNA reads as TGTGCCAGCAGCGAGAGGGGCCTGGCCGAGCAGTACTTC.

The V call is TRBV6-1, the J call TRBJ2-7, with 7 bases fitting TRBD1. CDR3 length: 15 residues. The V and J ends lost 1 base and 2 bases, in that order; junction bases with no gene match: 5. Germline V gene sequence: CDR1 MNHNS, CDR2 SASEGT. The CDR3 protein is CASSEDRGDTYEQYF. In nucleotides, the CDR3 is TGTGCCAGCAGTGAAGACAGGGGAGATACCTACGAGCAGTACTTC.

This sequence joins TRBV9 and TRBJ1-1; D gene unclear. V was trimmed by 0 bases and J by 11 bases, leaving 14 bases between them. The germline V gene has CDR1 SGDLS and CDR2 YYNGEE. The CDR3 loop spans 13 amino acids. The CDR3: CASSVAQGREAFF. The DNA for the CDR3 is TGTGCCAGCAGCGTAGCTCAAGGACGAGAGGCTTTCTTT.

A single count supports this clone. V is TRBV4-1 and J is TRBJ2-5; tentatively, D is TRBD1 or TRBD2 (5 bases each). The CDR3 length is 14 residues. Trimming cost V 3 bases and J 1 base, with 9 bases left between them. Per the germline V gene, CDR1 is MGHRA and CDR2 is YSYEKL. CDR3 in amino acids: CASSQGPIQETQYF. CDR3 bases: TGCGCCAGCAGCCAGGGACCGATCCAAGAGACCCAGTACTTC.

This rearrangement joins TRBV18 to TRBJ2-7, with a possible D match to TRBD1 (5 bases). Germline lookup yields CDR1 KGHSH and CDR2 LQKENI. The V end lost 2 bases, the J end lost 7 bases, and 12 bases lay between the germline ends. This CDR3 has 13 amino acids. Here the CDR3 DNA reads TGTGCCAGCTCACCAAAAGGGGCAGGGGAGCAGTACTTC. Protein sequence: CASSPKGAGEQYF.

On this clone: The same CDR3 is also encoded by other DNA sequences in this sample. The CDR3 DNA reads as TGCGCCAGCAGCTTGGCCCTAGCGGGAGCCTACGAGCAGTACTTC. It specifies CASSLALAGAYEQYF. V usage is TRBV5-1 and J usage is TRBJ2-7; 10 bases match TRBD2. The junction had 2 bases not matched to a gene; V was cut back by 0 bases and J by 2 bases. The CDR3 consists of 15 residues. The germline V gene encodes CDR1 SGHRS and CDR2 YFSETQ.

A note on this clone: The same CDR3 arises from other DNA sequences in this sample as well. The chain joins TRBV28 to TRBJ1-2; unclear D gene. The ends were cut back, 5 bases at V and 3 bases at J, with 4 bases in the middle. Germline V gene sequence: CDR1 MDHEN, CDR2 SYDVKM. There are 11 residues in the CDR3. The CDR3 DNA reads as TGTGCCAGCAGTCAAGACTATGGCTACACCTTC. Protein: CASSQDYGYTF.

This clone was seen only once. In DNA, the CDR3 is TGTGCCAGCAACCGGGATACGGGGGTCGATGAGCAGTTCTTC. Translated: CASNRDTGVDEQFF. The chain recombines TRBV7-9 with TRBJ2-1, with D possibly matching TRBD2 (6 bases). The length of the CDR3 is 14 residues. V gave up 7 bases and J gave up 8 bases, with 18 bases separating them. Germline-derived CDR1 and CDR2 are SEHNR and FQNEAQ (reference sequence).

CDR3 residues: CASSIDYGDYNEQFF. DNA of the CDR3: TGTGCCAGTAGTATAGATTACGGAGACTACAATGAGCAGTTCTTC. V gene TRBV19 combines with J gene TRBJ2-1; D remains ambiguous. Per germline, CDR1 LNHDA and CDR2 SQIVND (reference sequence). CDR3 length equals 15 residues. V was clipped by 0 bases and J by 3 bases, with 9 bases between them. Full variable domain (missing parts from reference TRBV19 and TRBJ2-1): DGGITQSPKYLFRKEGQNVTLSCEQNLNHDAMYWYRQDPGQGLRLIYYSQIVNDFQKGDIAEGYSVSREKKESFPLTVTSAQKNPTAFYLCASSIDYGDYNEQFFGPGTRLTVL.

The gene calls are TRBV28 and TRBJ1-5; 7 bases are a match to TRBD1. Trimming at V came to 6 bases and at J to 0 bases, leaving 8 bases not matched to a gene. The CDR3 runs to 16 residues. CDR1 and CDR2 from the germline V gene are MDHEN and SYDVKM. The DNA for the CDR3 is TGTGCCAGCAGATATCACAGGGGAAGTAGCAATCAGCCCCAGCATTTT. Residues: CASRYHRGSSNQPQHF.

The V and J genes are TRBV9 and TRBJ1-5; tentatively, D is TRBD1 (5 bases). V lost 8 bases and J lost 5, with 20 bases in between. Germline V gene sequence: CDR1 SGDLS, CDR2 YYNGEE. This CDR3 spans 15 amino acids. The CDR3 DNA follows: TGTGCCAGTCAGAAAGGGGCAGGAACCGATCAGCCCCAGCATTTT. Protein product: CASQKGAGTDQPQHF.

This chain connects TRBV19 to TRBJ2-3, with 8 bases fitting TRBD2. The CDR3 has 16 residues. The germline V gene has CDR1 LNHDA and CDR2 SQIVND (reference sequence). V lost 5 bases, J lost 5 bases, and 12 bases stayed unmatched. DNA of the CDR3: TGTGCCAGTAGTCCCCCACCAGCGGGAGCTGAAGATACGCAGTATTTT. This encodes CASSPPPAGAEDTQYF.

This clone occurred once. The chain uses TRBV11-2 and TRBJ2-7; D could derive from TRBD1 or TRBD2 (7 bases each). V was trimmed by 1 base and J by 6 bases, leaving 19 bases between them. The CDR3 extends over 16 amino acids. CDR1 is SGHAT, CDR2 FQNNGV, per germline. CDR3 nucleotide sequence: TGTGCCAGCAGCTTAGGGTCGGTGGGCAGGGGGGGCGAGCAGTACTTC. Amino acids: CASSLGSVGRGGEQYF.

This chain uses TRBV11-2 with TRBJ2-1, with D possibly matching TRBD2 (6 bases). The germline CDR1 and CDR2 sequences are SGHAT and FQNNGV. Trimming took off 7 bases at V and 12 bases at J, with 19 bases between the two ends. The CDR3 length is 13 residues. This chain's CDR3 is CASTTKSQAGQFF. In nucleotides, the CDR3 is TGTGCCAGCACCACAAAGAGCCAAGCGGGGCAGTTCTTC.

The CDR3 reads CASAPLSGSTYEQYF. The CDR3 nucleotides are TGTGCCAGCGCCCCCTTGTCAGGATCTACCTACGAGCAGTACTTC. The chain carries TRBV27 and TRBJ2-7; D not resolved. The CDR3 is 15 amino acids. The V gene's germline CDR1 is MNHEY and CDR2 SMNVEV (reference sequence). Trimming took 8 bases from V and 2 from J, leaving 19 bases between them.

The chain recombines TRBV9 with TRBJ1-2; 7 positions match TRBD1. In germline, CDR1 is SGDLS, CDR2 YYNGEE. This CDR3 is built from 16 residues. The V and J ends lost 0 bases and 5 bases, in that order; junction bases with no gene match: 10. CDR3 coding DNA: TGTGCCAGCAGCGTAGGGAGGACAGGCGGGAATTATGGCTACACCTTC. Translated, it gives CASSVGRTGGNYGYTF. The whole variable domain, remainder taken from reference TRBV9 and TRBJ1-2, is DSGVTQTPKHLITATGQRVTLRCSPRSGDLSVYWYQQSLDQGLQFLIQYYNGEERAKGNILERFSAQQFPDLHSELNLSSLELGDSALYFCASSVGRTGGNYGYTFGSGTRLTVV.

V gene TRBV11-2 combines with J gene TRBJ1-2; D gene ambiguous. CDR1 is SGHAT, CDR2 FQNNGV, per germline. Trimming shortened V by 5 bases and J by 10 bases, and 11 bases separated the two germline ends. The CDR3 sequence is 11 residues long. The CDR3 sequence: CASSQWPAYTF. The CDR3 DNA follows: TGTGCCAGCAGCCAGTGGCCCGCCTACACCTTC.

The rearrangement uses TRBV29-1 and TRBJ2-7, with no clear D. Trimming cost V 0 bases and J 4 bases, with 19 bases left between them. Germline CDR1 reads SQVTM; CDR2 reads ANQGSEA. The CDR3 is 16 residues long. CDR3 nucleotides: TGCAGCGTTGAAGATGGGTCTAAGGGCCTTGGATACGAGCAGTACTTC. It is translated as CSVEDGSKGLGYEQYF.

The V call is TRBV7-9, the J call TRBJ2-3, with 7 bases aligning to TRBD2. Germline V gives CDR1 SEHNR, CDR2 FQNEAQ (reference sequence). After removal of 5 bases from V and 0 bases from J, the junction contained 8 bases not matched to a gene. The CDR3 loop spans 16 amino acids. The CDR3 loop is CASSRTSDPSTDTQYF. In nucleotides, the CDR3 is TGTGCCAGCAGCCGAACTAGCGACCCTAGCACAGATACGCAGTATTTT.

Of note for this clone: The same CDR3 is also encoded by other DNA sequences in this sample. The V and J genes are TRBV6-5 and TRBJ1-2, with a tentative D call TRBD1 (5 bases). The germline V and J ends were trimmed by 0 bases and 2 bases, with 7 bases remaining between them. The CDR3 is 14 amino acids. Germline CDR1 MNHEY, CDR2 SVGAGI. The CDR3 DNA reads as TGTGCCAGCAGTTACTCGGGGGGAAACTATGGCTACACCTTC. Protein sequence: CASSYSGGNYGYTF.

V and J are TRBV30 and TRBJ1-2; D remains unclear. The V gene's germline CDR1 is GTSNPN and CDR2 SVGIG (reference sequence). The length of the CDR3 is 13 residues. The V gene lost 4 bases and the J gene lost 3 bases, with 12 bases spanning the gap. CDR3 in DNA: TGTGCCTGGACGTCAGGCAACTACTATGGCTACACCTTC. Protein product: CAWTSGNYYGYTF.

The rearrangement uses TRBV5-1 and TRBJ2-1; 9 bases line up with TRBD1. The junction had 5 bases not matched to a gene; V was cut back by 4 bases and J by 0 bases. There are 16 residues in the CDR3. CDR1 and CDR2 from the germline V gene are SGHRS and YFSETQ. CDR3 DNA sequence: TGCGCCAGCAGCAACATACAGGGGGCCTCCTACAATGAGCAGTTCTTC. The encoded protein is CASSNIQGASYNEQFF. Together with reference TRBV5-1 and TRBJ2-1, the CDR3 gives the full variable domain: KAGVTQTPRYLIKTRGQQVTLSCSPISGHRSVSWYQQTPGQGLQFLFEYFSETQRNKGNFPGRFSGRQFSNSRSEMNVSTLELGDSALYLCASSNIQGASYNEQFFGPGTRLTVL.

This sequence joins TRBV9 and TRBJ2-6; 7 bases match TRBD1. Germline CDR1 is SGDLS and CDR2 is YYNGEE. The V and J ends lost 4 bases and 0 bases, in that order; junction bases with no gene match: 22. This CDR3 region has 22 residues. CDR3 nucleotide sequence: TGTGCCAGCAGCCCCATTATTCCGGGACAGTCAGGACCACACTCTGGGGCCAACGTCCTGACTTTC. Encoded protein: CASSPIIPGQSGPHSGANVLTF.

The chain uses TRBV7-9 and TRBJ1-2; D may be TRBD1 (5 bases). V dropped 4 bases and J dropped 4 bases, with 10 bases sitting between them. The length of the CDR3 is 13 residues. Germline CDR1 SEHNR, CDR2 FQNEAQ (reference sequence). CDR3 nucleotides: TGTGCCAGCAGCTGGGGGGAGGCCTATGGCTACACCTTC. It codes for CASSWGEAYGYTF. Combining the CDR3 with reference TRBV7-9 and TRBJ1-2 gives the whole variable domain DTGVSQNPRHKITKRGQNVTFRCDPISEHNRLYWYRQTLGQGPEFLTYFQNEAQLEKSRLLSDRFSAERPKGSFSTLEIQRTEQGDSAMYLCASSWGEAYGYTFGSGTRLTVV.